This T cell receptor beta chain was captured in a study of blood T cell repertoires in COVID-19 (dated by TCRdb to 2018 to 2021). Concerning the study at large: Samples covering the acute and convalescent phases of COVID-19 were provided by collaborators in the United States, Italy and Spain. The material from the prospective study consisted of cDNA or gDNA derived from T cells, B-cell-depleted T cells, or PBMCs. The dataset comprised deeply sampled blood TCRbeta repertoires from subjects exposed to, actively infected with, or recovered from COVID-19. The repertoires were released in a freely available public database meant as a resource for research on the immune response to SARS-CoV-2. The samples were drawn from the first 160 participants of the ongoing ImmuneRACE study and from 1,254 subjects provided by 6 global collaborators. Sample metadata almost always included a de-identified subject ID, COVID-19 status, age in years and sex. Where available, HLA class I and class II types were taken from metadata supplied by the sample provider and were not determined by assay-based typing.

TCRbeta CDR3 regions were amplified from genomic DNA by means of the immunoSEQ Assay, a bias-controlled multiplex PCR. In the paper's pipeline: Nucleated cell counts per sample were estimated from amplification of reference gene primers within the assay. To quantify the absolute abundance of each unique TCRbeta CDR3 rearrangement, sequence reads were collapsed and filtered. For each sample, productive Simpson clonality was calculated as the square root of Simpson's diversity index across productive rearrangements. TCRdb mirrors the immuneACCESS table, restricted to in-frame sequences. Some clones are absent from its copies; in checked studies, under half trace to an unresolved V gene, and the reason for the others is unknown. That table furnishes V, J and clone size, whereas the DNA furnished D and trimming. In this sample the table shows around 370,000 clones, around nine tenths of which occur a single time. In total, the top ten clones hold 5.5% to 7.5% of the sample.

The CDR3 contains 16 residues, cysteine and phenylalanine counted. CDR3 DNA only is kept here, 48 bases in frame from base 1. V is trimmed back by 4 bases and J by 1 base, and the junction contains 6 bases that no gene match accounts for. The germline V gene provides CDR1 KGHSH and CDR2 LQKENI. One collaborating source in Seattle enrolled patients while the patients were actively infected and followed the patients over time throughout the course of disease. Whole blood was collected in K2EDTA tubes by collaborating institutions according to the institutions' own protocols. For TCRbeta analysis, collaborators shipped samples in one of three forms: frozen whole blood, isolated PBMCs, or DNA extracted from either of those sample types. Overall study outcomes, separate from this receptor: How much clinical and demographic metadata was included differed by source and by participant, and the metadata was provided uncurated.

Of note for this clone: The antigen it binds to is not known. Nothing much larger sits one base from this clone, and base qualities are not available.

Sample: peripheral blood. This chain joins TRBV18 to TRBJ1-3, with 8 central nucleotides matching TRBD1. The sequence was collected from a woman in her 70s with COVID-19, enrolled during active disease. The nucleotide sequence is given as TGTGCCAGCTCACGGCAGGGGGCTCTTTCTGGAAACACCATATATTTT. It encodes CASSRQGALSGNTIYF.